This T cell receptor beta chain was obtained from a study of shared clonotypes between healthy human individuals. For the study at large: Donors, aged 18 to 49, were a couple of women and three men.

This clone appeared a single time. Its antigen is unknown. Study conclusions and caveats: Naive subsets typically showed greater estimated richness than memory subsets.

Within Nashville, Tennessee resided all donors, each a Caucasian adult. TCRdb keeps only in-frame clones here, not all; method: immunoSEQ multiplex PCR. This sample has 650,000 to 700,000 clones, with around 90% found just once. The V gene lost 4 bases and the J gene lost 0 bases, with 13 bases spanning the gap. Looked up from germline, CDR1 is SGHVS and CDR2 is FNYEAQ. CDR3 size: 16 residues. The J gene is TRBJ1-5, the V gene TRBV7-6, with D unresolved. This sequence originates from a man younger than 35 in good health. Some clones in this sample may be carry-over from other donors' samples. The sequenced material came from memory CD8+ T cells from PBMCs. Subset here: CD45RO+ cells pooled with CCR7-negative TemRA cells. The CDR3 sequence is CASSSFGRHSNQPQHF. The CDR3, as DNA: TGTGCCAGCAGCTCCTTTGGCCGTCATAGCAATCAGCCCCAGCATTTT.